The table lists the clone carrying this T cell receptor beta chain with a count of one. Its antigen remains unidentified. CDR1 is SGHNT, CDR2 YYREEE, per germline (reference sequence). Trimming removed 0 bases from V and 2 bases from J, with 9 bases in between. This CDR3 spans 14 amino acids. The sample comes from a study of T cell repertoires in cytomegalovirus infection. Using its own MiXCR run on the reads, TCRdb lists one record per CDR3 protein. Of hundreds of thousands of distinct CDR3 sequences in the sample, under 55% were seen once. The sequenced sample was cultured PBMCs, obtained from culture after CMV antigen stimulation. V usage is TRBV5-4 and J usage is TRBJ2-7; D gene unclear. This clonotype originated in a human donor in good health (CMV status not recorded). Some clones in this sample may be carry-over from other donors' samples. In DNA form, the CDR3 reads TGTGCCAGCAGCTTGGGAGTCGTCCCCTACGAGCAGTACTTC. Encoded protein: CASSLGVVPYEQYF. Filled out from reference TRBV5-4 and TRBJ2-7, the complete variable domain reads ETGVTQSPTHLIKTRGQQVTLRCSSQSGHNTVSWYQQALGQGPQFIFQYYREEENGRGNFPPRFSGLQFPNYSSELNVNALELDDSALYLCASSLGVVPYEQYFGPGTRLTVT.